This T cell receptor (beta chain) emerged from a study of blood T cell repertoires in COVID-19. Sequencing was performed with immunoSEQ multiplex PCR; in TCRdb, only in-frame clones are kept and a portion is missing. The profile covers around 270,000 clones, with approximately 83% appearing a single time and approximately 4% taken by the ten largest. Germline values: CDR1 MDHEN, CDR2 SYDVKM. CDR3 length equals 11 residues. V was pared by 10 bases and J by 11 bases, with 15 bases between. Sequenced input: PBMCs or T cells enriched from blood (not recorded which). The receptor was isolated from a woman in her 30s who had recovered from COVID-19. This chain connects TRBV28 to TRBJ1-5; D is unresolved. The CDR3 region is CATRRVLTQHF. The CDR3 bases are TGTGCCACTCGGAGGGTCTTGACCCAGCATTTT.